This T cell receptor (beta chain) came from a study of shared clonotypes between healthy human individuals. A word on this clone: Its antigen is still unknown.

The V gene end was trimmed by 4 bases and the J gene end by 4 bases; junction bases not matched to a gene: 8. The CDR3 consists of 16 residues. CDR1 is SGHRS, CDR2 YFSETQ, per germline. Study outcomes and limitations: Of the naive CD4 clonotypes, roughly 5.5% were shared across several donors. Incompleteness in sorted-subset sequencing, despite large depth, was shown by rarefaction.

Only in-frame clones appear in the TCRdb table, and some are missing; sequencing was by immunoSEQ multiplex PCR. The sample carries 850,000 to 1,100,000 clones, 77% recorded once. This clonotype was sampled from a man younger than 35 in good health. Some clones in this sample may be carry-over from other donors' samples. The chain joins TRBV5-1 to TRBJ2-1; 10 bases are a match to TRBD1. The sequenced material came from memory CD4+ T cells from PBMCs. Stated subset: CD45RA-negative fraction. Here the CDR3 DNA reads TGCGCCAGCAGCCGCTCCGGGACAGGGGAATACAATGAGCAGTTCTTC. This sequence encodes CASSRSGTGEYNEQFF.